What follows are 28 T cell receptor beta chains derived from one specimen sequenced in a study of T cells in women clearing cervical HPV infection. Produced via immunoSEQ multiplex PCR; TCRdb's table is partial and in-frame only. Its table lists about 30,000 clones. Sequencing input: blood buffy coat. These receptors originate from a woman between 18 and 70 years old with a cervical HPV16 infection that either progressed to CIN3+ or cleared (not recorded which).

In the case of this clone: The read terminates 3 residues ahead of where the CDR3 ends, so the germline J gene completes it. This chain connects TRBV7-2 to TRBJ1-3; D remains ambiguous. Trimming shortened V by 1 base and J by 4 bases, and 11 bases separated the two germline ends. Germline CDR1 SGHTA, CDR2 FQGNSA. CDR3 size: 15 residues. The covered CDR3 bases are TGTGCCAGCAGCTTAGTCGCTTGGCAGGGAAACACC. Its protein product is CASSLVAWQGNT. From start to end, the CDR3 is CASSLVAWQGNTIYF.

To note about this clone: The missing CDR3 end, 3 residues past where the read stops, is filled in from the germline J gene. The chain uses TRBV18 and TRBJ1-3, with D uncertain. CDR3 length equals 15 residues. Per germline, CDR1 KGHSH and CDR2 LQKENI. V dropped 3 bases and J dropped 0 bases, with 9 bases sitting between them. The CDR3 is CASSPWQSSGNTIYF. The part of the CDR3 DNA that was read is TGTGCCAGCTCACCGTGGCAGTCCTCTGGAAACACC.

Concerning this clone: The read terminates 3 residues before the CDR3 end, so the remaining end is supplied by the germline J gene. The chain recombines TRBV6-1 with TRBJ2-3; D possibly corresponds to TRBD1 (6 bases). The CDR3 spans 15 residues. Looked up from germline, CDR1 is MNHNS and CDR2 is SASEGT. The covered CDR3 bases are TGTGCCAGCAGTGTGGGGGCAAGGGGAGAAGAGACG. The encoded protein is CASSVGARGEET. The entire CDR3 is CASSVGARGEETQYF.

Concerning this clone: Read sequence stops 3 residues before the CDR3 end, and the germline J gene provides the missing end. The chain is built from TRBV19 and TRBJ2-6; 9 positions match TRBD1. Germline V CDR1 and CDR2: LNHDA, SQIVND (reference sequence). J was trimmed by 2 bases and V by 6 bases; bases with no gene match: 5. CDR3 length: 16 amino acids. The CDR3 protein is CASSRDRAPGANVLTF. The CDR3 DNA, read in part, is TGTGCCAGTAGCCGGGACAGGGCCCCTGGGGCCAACGTC.

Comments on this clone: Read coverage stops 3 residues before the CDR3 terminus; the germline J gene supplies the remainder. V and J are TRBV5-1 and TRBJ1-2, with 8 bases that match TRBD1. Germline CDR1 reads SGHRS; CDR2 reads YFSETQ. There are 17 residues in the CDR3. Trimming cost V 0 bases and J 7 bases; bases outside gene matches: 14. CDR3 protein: CASSLETGATLGGGYTF. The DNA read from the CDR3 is TGCGCCAGCAGCTTGGAGACAGGGGCCACTTTAGGGGGTGGC.

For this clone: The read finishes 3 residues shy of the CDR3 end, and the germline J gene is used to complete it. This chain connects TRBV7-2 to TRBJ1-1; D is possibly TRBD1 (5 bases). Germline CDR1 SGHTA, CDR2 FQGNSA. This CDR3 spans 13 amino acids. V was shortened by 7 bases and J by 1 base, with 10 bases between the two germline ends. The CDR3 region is CASTTGGNTEAFF. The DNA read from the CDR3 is TGTGCCAGCACAACCGGGGGGAACACTGAA.

The CDR3 bases that were read are TGTGCCAGCAGCTTTACCCGACTAAACACTGAA. Translated, it gives CASSFTRLNTE. The entire CDR3 reads CASSFTRLNTEAFF. V usage is TRBV11-2 and J usage is TRBJ1-1; D unclear. The read ends 3 residues before the CDR3 terminus; that terminus is restored from the germline J gene. The CDR3 has 14 residues. From germline, CDR1 is SGHAT and CDR2 FQNNGV. Trimming cost V 3 bases and J 2 bases, with 10 bases left between them. Full variable domain (missing parts from reference TRBV11-2 and TRBJ1-1): EAGVAQSPRYKIIEKRQSVAFWCNPISGHATLYWYQQILGQGPKLLIQFQNNGVVDDSQLPKDRFSAERLKGVDSTLKIQPAKLEDSAVYLCASSFTRLNTEAFFGQGTRLTVV.

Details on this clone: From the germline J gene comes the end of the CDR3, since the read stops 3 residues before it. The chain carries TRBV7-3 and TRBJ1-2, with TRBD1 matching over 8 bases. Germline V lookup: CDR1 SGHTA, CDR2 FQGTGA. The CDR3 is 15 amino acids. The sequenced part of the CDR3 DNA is TGTGCCAGCAGCTTAACCCCGGGACAGGCAGCGGGC. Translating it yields CASSLTPGQAAG. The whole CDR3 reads CASSLTPGQAAGYTF.

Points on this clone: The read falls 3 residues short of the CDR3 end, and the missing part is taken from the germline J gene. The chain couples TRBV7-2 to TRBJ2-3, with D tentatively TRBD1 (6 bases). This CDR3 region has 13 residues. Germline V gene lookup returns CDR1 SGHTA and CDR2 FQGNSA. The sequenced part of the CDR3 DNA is TGTGCCAGCAGTGACAGGTCGCAAGAGACG. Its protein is CASSDRSQET. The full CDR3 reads CASSDRSQETQYF.

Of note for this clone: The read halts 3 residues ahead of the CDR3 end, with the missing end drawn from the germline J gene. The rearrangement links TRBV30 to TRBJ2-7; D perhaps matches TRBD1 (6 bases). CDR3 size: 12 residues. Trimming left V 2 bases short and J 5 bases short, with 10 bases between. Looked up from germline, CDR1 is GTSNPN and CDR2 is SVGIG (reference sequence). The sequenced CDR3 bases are TGTGCCTGGAGTCCGCGGACAGACGAG. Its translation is CAWSPRTDE. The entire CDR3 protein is CAWSPRTDEQYF.

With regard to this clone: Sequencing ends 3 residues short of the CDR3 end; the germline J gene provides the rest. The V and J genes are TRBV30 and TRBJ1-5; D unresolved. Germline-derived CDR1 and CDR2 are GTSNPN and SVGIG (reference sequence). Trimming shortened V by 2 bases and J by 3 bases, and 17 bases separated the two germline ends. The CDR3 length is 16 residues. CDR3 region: CAWSKGSAGFNQPQHF. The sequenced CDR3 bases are TGTGCCTGGAGTAAGGGCTCGGCGGGGTTCAATCAGCCC.

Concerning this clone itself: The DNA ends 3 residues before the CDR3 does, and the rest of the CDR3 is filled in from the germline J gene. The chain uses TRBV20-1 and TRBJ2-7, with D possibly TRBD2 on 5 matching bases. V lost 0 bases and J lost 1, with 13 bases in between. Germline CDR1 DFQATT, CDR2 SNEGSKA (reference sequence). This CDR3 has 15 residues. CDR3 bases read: TGCAGTGCTAGAGATCGAAGAGGGTGGTCCTACGAG. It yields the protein CSARDRRGWSYE. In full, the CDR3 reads CSARDRRGWSYEQYF.

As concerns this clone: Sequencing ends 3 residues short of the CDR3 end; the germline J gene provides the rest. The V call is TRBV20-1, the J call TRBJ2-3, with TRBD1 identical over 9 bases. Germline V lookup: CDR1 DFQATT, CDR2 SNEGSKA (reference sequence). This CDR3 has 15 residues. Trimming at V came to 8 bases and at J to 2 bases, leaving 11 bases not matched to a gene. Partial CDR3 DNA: TGCAGTTTCTACACGACAGGGGGGATCACAGATACG. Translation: CSFYTTGGITDT. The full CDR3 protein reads CSFYTTGGITDTQYF.

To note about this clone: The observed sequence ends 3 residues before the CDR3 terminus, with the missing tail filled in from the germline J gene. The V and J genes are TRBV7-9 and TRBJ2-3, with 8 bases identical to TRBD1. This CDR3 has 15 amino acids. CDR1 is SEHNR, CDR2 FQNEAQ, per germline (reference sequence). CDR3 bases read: TGTGCCAGCGTCGCTAGGACAGGGTCCCAAGAGACG. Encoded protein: CASVARTGSQET. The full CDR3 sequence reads CASVARTGSQETQYF. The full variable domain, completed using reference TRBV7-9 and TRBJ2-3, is DTGVSQNPRHKITKRGQNVTFRCDPISEHNRLYWYRQTLGQGPEFLTYFQNEAQLEKSRLLSDRFSAERPKGSFSTLEIQRTEQGDSAMYLCASVARTGSQETQYFGPGTRLTVL.

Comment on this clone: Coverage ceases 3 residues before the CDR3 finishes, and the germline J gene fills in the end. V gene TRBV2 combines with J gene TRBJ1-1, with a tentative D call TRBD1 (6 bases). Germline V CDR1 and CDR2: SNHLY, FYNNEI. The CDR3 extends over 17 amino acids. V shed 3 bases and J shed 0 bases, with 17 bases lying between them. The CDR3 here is CASSDPPGATMNTEAFF. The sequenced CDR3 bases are TGTGCCAGCAGTGATCCGCCAGGGGCCACAATGAACACTGAA.

The CDR3 reads CASSHLGQGKYNEQFF. The CDR3 bases that were read are TGCGCCAGCAGTCACTTGGGACAGGGGAAATACAATGAG. This chain links TRBV23-1 with TRBJ2-1; 10 bases align to TRBD1. The read comes to an end 3 residues before the CDR3 does, leaving the germline J gene to fill in the end. TRBV23-1 is an ORF, with its function uncertain. V was clipped by 3 bases and J by 4 bases; unmatched bases: 6. This CDR3 region has 16 residues.

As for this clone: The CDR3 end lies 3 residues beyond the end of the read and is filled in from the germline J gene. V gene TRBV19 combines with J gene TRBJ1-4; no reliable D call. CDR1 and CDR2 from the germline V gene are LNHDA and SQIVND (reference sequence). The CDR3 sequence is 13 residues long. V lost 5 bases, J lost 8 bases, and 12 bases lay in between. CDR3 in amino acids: CASSPGNGEKLFF. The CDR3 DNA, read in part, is TGTGCCAGTAGTCCAGGTAATGGAGAAAAA.

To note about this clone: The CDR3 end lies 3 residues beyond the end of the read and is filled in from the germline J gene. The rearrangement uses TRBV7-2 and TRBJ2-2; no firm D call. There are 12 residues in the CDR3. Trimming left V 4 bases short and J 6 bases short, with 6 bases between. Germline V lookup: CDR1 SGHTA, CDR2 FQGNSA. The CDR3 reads CASSSLSGELFF. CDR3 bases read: TGTGCCAGCAGCTCCCTCTCCGGGGAG.

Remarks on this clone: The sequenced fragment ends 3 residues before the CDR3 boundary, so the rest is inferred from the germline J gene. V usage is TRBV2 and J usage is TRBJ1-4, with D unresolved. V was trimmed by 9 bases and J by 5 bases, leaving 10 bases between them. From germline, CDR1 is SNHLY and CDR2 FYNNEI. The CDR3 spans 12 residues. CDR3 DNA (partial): TGTGCCAGTAGTAGACAAAATGAAAAA. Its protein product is CASSRQNEK. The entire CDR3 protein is CASSRQNEKLFF.

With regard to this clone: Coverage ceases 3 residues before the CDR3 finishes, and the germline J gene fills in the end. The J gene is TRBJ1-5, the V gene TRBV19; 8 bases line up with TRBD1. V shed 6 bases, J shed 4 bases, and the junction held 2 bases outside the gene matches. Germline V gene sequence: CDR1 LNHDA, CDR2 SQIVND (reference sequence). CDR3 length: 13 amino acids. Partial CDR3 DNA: TGTGCCAGTAGGGACAGGGTTAATCAGCCC. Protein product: CASRDRVNQP. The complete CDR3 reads CASRDRVNQPQHF.

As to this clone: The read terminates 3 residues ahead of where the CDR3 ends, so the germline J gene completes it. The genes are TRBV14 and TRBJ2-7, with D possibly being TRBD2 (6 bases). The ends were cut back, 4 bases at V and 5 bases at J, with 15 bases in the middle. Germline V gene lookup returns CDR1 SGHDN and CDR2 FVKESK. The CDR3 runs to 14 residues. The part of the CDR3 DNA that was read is TGTGCCAGCAGCCCCTATGCGGGGAAGAACGAG. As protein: CASSPYAGKNE. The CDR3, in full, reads CASSPYAGKNEQYF.

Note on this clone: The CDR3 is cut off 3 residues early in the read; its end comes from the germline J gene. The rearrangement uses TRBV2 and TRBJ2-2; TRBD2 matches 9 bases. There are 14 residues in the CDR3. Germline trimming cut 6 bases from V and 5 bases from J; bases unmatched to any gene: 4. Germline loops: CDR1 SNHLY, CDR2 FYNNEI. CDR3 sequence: CASRGLASTGELFF. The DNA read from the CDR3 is TGTGCCAGCAGAGGACTAGCGAGTACCGGGGAG.

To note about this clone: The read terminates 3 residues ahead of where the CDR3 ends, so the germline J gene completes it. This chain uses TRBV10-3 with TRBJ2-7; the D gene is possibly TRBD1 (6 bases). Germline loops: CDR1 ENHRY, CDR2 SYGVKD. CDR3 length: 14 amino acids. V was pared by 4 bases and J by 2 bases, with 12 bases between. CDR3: CAISAADRPYEQYF. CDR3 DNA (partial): TGTGCCATCAGTGCCGCCGACAGGCCCTACGAG.

CDR3 loop: CASSLGQAGDTIYF. Partial CDR3 DNA: TGCGCCAGCAGCTTGGGACAGGCCGGGGACACC. The chain is built from TRBV5-1 and TRBJ1-3, with D perhaps matching TRBD1 (6 bases). Coverage ceases 3 residues before the CDR3 finishes, and the germline J gene fills in the end. The germline gives CDR1 SGHRS, CDR2 YFSETQ. Trimming shortened V by 0 bases and J by 8 bases, and 12 bases separated the two germline ends. The CDR3 totals 14 residues.

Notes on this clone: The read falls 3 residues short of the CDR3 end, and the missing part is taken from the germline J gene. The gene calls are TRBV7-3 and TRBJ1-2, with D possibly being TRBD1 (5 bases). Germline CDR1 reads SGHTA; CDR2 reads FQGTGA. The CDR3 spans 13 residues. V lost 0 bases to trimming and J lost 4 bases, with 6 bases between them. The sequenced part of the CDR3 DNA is TGTGCCAGCAGCTTAACCGGGGGCTATGGC. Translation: CASSLTGGYG. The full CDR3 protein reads CASSLTGGYGYTF.

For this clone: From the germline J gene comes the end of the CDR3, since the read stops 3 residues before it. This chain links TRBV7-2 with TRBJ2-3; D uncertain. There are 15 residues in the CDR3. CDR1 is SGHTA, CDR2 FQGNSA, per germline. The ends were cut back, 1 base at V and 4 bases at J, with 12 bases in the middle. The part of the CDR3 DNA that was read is TGTGCCAGCAGCTTAGTGGCTAGTGTCGCAGATACG. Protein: CASSLVASVADT. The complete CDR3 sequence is CASSLVASVADTQYF.

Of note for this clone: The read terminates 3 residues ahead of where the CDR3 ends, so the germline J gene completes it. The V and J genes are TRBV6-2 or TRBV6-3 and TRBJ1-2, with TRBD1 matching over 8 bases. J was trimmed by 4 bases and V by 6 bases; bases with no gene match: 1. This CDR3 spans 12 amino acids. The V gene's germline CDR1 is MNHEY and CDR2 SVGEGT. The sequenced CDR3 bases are TGTGCCAGCAGCGGACAGGGCTATGGC. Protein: CASSGQGYG. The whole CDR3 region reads CASSGQGYGYTF.

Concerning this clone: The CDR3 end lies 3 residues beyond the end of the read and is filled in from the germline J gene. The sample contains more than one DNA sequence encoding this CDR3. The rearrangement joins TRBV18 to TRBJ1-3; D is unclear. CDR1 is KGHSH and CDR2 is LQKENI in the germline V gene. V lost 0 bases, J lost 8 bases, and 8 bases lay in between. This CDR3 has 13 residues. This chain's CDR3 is CASSPPFRDTIYF. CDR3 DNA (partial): TGTGCCAGCTCACCACCGTTCCGGGACACC.